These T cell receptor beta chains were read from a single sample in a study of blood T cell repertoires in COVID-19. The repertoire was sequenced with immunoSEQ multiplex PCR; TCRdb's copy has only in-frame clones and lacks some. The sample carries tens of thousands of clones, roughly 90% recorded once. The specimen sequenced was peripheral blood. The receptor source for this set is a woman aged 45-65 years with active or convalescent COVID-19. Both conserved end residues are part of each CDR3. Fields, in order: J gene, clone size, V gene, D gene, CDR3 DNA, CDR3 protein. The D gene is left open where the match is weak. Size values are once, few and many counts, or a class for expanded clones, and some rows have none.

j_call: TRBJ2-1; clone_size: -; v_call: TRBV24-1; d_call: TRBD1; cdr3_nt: TGTGCCACCAGTGGGGGGGGACAGGGGGTAGGTCGCAATGAGCAGTTCTTC; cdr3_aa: CATSGGGQGVGRNEQFF
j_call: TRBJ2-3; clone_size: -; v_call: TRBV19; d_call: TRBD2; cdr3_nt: TGTGCCAGTAGTACCTTAGCGGGGGGCACAGATACGCAGTATTTT; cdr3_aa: CASSTLAGGTDTQYF
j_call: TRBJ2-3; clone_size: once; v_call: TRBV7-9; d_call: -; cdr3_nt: TGTGCCAGCAGCTATCCTCGACACCTAGATACGCAGTATTTT; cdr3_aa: CASSYPRHLDTQYF
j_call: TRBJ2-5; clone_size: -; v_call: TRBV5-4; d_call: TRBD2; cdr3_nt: TGTGCCAGCAGCTTGGTGAGCGGGGGAGGTGAGACCCAGTACTTC; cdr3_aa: CASSLVSGGGETQYF
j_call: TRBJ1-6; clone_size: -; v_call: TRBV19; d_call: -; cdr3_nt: TGTGCCAGTAGTATTCCTGGACAGTATGATAATTCACCCCTCCACTTT; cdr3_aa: CASSIPGQYDNSPLHF
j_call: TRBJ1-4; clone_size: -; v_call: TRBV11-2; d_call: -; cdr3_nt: TGTGCCAGCAGCTTCGAGGGCGGGGCTATCTGGGAAAAACTGTTTTTT; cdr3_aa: CASSFEGGAIWEKLFF
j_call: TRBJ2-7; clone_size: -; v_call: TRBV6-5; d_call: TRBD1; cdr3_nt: TGTGCCAGCAGGGATACCGGGACAGGGAAATACGAGCAGTACTTC; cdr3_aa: CASRDTGTGKYEQYF
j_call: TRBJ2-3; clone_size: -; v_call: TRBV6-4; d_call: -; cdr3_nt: TGTGCCAGCAGTCCAGGACAGATGCAGGATACGCAGTATTTT; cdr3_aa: CASSPGQMQDTQYF
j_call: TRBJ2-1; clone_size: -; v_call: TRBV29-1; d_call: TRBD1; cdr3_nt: TGCAGCGTCGATACATTAACGACAGGGGGCAGGGTCAATGAGCAGTTCTTC; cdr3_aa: CSVDTLTTGGRVNEQFF
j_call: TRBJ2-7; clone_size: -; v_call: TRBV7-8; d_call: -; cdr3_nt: TGTGCCAGCAGCGTCGGGGGGGACAGCCCCTACGAGCAGTACTTC; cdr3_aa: CASSVGGDSPYEQYF
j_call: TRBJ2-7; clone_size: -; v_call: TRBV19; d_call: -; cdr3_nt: TGTGCCAGTAGTATAGGTGGGACCAGATCTCGACTAGGCGAGCAGTACTTC; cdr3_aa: CASSIGGTRSRLGEQYF
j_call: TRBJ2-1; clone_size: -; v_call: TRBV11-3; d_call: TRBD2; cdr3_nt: TGTGCCAGCAGCTTAGATCTGGCGGGGGGGAGCTCCTACAATGAGCAGTTCTTC; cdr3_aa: CASSLDLAGGSSYNEQFF
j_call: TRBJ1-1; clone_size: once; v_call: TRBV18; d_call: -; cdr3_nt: TGTGCCAGCTCACCACTGGGGCCTGAAGCTTTCTTT; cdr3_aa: CASSPLGPEAFF
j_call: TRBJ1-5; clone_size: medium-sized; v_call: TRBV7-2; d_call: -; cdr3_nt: TGTGCCAGCAGCCCACAGGGCAGCAATCAGCCCCAGCATTTT; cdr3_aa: CASSPQGSNQPQHF
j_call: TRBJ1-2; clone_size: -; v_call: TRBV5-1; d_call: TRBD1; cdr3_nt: TGCGCCAGCAGCTTTGGGGACAGCCTGCTTGGCTACACCTTC; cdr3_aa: CASSFGDSLLGYTF
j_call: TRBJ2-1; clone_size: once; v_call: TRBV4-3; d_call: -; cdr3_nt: TGCGCCAGCAGCCAAACCGACAGCTCCTACAATGAGCAGTTCTTC; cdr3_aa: CASSQTDSSYNEQFF
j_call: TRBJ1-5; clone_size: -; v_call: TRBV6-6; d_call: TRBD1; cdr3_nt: TGTGCCAGCAGTTACGGACAGGCCCCAGGTGAGCCCCAGCATTTT; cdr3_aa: CASSYGQAPGEPQHF